This is a list of T cell receptor beta chains from one sample in a study of cytomegalovirus exposure and HLA in healthy donors. TCRdb's copy holds only in-frame clones and misses some; the assay was immunoSEQ multiplex PCR. The sample contains about 130,000 clones, around 83% of which appear only once. Specimen: PBMCs. These receptors all stem from a girl aged 2 to 9 in good health and CMV-seronegative. Both conserved end residues are part of each CDR3. The size of a clone is reported for some rows only, either as once, few or many, or as a class for expanded clones.

>TRBJ2-2|TRBV27|few
CASSPTSAVSGELFF
>TRBJ1-2|TRBV27|-
CASTPTPDRGEGYTF
>TRBJ2-1|TRBV7-2|-
CASSLAGGDYNEQFF
>TRBJ2-7|TRBV6-5|few
CASSSTYEQYF
>TRBJ1-4|TRBV15|-
CATSQGASNEKLFF
>TRBJ1-5|TRBV27|-
CASSDQGTNQPQHF
>TRBJ1-1|TRBV7-2|-
CASSLGGGTEAFF
>TRBJ2-1|TRBV7-3|-
CASSLTRGYNEQFF
>TRBJ2-3|TRBV19|few
CASSIDLAGTSTDTQYF
>TRBJ2-1|TRBV28|-
CASSTSAGEYNEQFF
>TRBJ2-3|TRBV13|-
CASSLSTGGSDTQYF
>TRBJ2-5|TRBV30|-
CAWGPGGETQYF
>TRBJ1-6|TRBV11-2|-
CASSPGQGVSNSPLHF
>TRBJ1-2|TRBV6-5|few
CASSLQGSYGYTF
>TRBJ2-2|TRBV7-2|-
CASSLLAGGWSTGELFF
>TRBJ1-1|TRBV28|-
CASSSQGGEAFF
>TRBJ2-5|TRBV27|once
CASSLYASGGTQETQYF
>TRBJ1-2|TRBV30|-
CAWTRTENYGYTF
>TRBJ2-2|TRBV6-6|-
CASGTGTATGELFF
>TRBJ2-3|TRBV6-4|-
CASSEGLSETDTQYF
>TRBJ1-1|TRBV6-6|-
CASSRDTEAFF
>TRBJ2-3|TRBV18|-
CASSPLVGGREVTDTQYF
>TRBJ2-1|TRBV5-6|few
CASSIPMDRGAYNEQFF
>TRBJ1-1|TRBV6-1|-
CASSEGQGAAEAFF
>TRBJ2-3|TRBV15|-
CATSRGVGGTDTQYF
>TRBJ2-6|TRBV28|-
CASSSGTAGGTGANVLTF
>TRBJ2-1|TRBV30|-
CAWSLSAGEQFF
>TRBJ2-1|TRBV4-1|-
CASSQDWGDNEQFF
>TRBJ1-4|TRBV7-2|-
CASSWGGGGSEKLFF
>TRBJ1-1|TRBV28|-
CASRPQRSLTEAFF
>TRBJ2-7|TRBV7-2|-
CASSLVGSGGYEQYF
>TRBJ1-2|TRBV6-6|-
CASSYSSTGGGGYTF
>TRBJ2-1|TRBV5-1|-
CASSLGQWDNNEQFF